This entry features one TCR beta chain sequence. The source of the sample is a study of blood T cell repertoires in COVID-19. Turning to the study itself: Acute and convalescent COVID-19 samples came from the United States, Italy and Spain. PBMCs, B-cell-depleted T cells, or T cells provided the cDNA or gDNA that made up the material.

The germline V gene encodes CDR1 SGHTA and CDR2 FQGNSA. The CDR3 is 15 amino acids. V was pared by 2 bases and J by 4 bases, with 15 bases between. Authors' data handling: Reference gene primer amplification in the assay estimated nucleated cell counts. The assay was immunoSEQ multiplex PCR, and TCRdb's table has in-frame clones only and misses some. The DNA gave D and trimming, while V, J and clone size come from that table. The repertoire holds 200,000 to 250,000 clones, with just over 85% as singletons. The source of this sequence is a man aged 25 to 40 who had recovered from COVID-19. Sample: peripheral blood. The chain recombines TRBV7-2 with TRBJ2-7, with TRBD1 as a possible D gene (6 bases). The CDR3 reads CASSLMRTVGYEQYF. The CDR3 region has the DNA TGTGCCAGCAGCTTAATGAGGACAGTAGGTTACGAGCAGTACTTC.